The 28 T cell receptor beta chains below were found in one sample sequenced in a study of Ad26.COV2.S vaccination and SARS-CoV-2 variants. Produced via immunoSEQ multiplex PCR; TCRdb's table is partial and in-frame only. The sample yields roughly 400,000 clones, approximately 90% seen once. Specified treatment: over 15 received Ad26.COV2.S at low or high dose, single or two shots; a few received placebo; per-sample allocation not given. Sampling was done on day 63 after the first vaccine or placebo injection. Sequenced here: peripheral blood, sampled in a trial of Ad26.COV2.S vaccine versus placebo. These receptors were collected from a person aged 18-65 years who received the Ad26.COV2.S COVID-19 vaccine or a placebo.

The V and J genes are TRBV6-1 and TRBJ2-7; 9 positions match TRBD2. The germline CDR1 and CDR2 sequences are MNHNS and SASEGT. This CDR3 region has 17 residues. The ends lost 2 bases at V and 3 bases at J; junction bases unmatched: 11. The DNA of the CDR3 is TGTGCCAGCAGTGAACGTTTTAGCGGGAGAGTCAACTACGAGCAGTACTTC. Amino acids: CASSERFSGRVNYEQYF.

This chain links TRBV3-1 (or the pseudogene TRBV3-2) with TRBJ2-7, with 8 bases matching TRBD2. The CDR3 is 15 residues long. V lost 4 bases and J lost 6; bases outside the gene matches: 11. In germline, CDR1 is LGHDT, CDR2 YNNKEL (reference sequence). This CDR3 is CASSPAGGLGTEQYF. CDR3 bases: TGTGCCAGCAGCCCCGCCGGGGGACTAGGGACCGAGCAGTACTTC.

This chain joins TRBV19 and TRBJ1-5; maybe TRBD1 (5 bases). This CDR3 has 14 residues. From germline, CDR1 is LNHDA and CDR2 SQIVND (reference sequence). Trimming removed 6 bases from V and 6 bases from J, with 15 bases in between. The CDR3 region is CASRLGRAGQPQHF. In DNA, the CDR3 is TGTGCCAGTAGGCTAGGCAGGGCGGGTCAGCCCCAGCATTTT.

The rearrangement links TRBV7-3 to TRBJ2-3; TRBD2 aligns across 12 bases. J was trimmed by 5 bases and V by 5 bases; bases with no gene match: 8. CDR1 and CDR2 (germline): SGHTA, FQGTGA. The CDR3 is 16 amino acids. The chain's CDR3 is CASSLGTSGLRDTQYF. The CDR3, as DNA: TGTGCCAGCAGCCTCGGGACTAGCGGGCTCAGAGATACGCAGTATTTT.

The chain uses TRBV27 and TRBJ1-2, with D possibly TRBD1 on 6 matching bases. This CDR3 has 16 residues. The germline CDR1 and CDR2 sequences are MNHEY and SMNVEV (reference sequence). V shed 5 bases and J shed 3 bases, with 19 bases lying between them. In nucleotides, the CDR3 is TGTGCCAGCAGTACCTCCTTCGACAGGCACTACTATGGCTACACCTTC. It specifies CASSTSFDRHYYGYTF.

The J gene is TRBJ1-3, the V gene TRBV6-2 or TRBV6-3; D remains ambiguous. This CDR3 spans 16 amino acids. Trimming shortened V by 6 bases and J by 0 bases, and 15 bases separated the two germline ends. Germline V CDR1 and CDR2: MNHEY, SVGEGT. The CDR3 loop reads CASSTGRTSSGNTIYF. The DNA for the CDR3 is TGTGCCAGCAGCACGGGGAGGACGAGCTCTGGAAACACCATATATTTT.

The rearrangement links TRBV18 to TRBJ1-1; 7 nucleotides match TRBD1. The germline V gene has CDR1 KGHSH and CDR2 LQKENI. V was clipped by 6 bases and J by 2 bases; unmatched bases: 3. This CDR3 region has 13 residues. The CDR3 loop reads CASSGQLNTEAFF. The CDR3 DNA is TGTGCCAGCTCGGGACAGCTTAACACTGAAGCTTTCTTT.

The chain is built from TRBV5-1 and TRBJ2-1; a weak D match, TRBD2 (7 bases). The CDR3 length is 16 residues. Germline CDR1 SGHRS, CDR2 YFSETQ. Trimming removed 4 bases from V and 2 bases from J, with 16 bases in between. The CDR3 loop reads CASSQTGGTTYNEQFF. In nucleotides, the CDR3 is TGCGCCAGCAGCCAGACAGGAGGGACTACCTACAATGAGCAGTTCTTC.

The chain links TRBV7-9 to TRBJ2-3; D may be TRBD2 (5 bases). The germline CDR1 and CDR2 sequences are SEHNR and FQNEAQ (reference sequence). CDR3 length equals 17 residues. V lost 4 bases to trimming and J lost 2 bases, with 19 bases between them. CDR3: CASSSSWGSWATDTQYF. CDR3 nucleotide sequence: TGTGCCAGCAGCTCTAGCTGGGGTAGCTGGGCCACAGATACGCAGTATTTT.

The chain employs TRBV5-1 and TRBJ1-5, with TRBD1 as a possible D gene (5 bases). The CDR3 runs 16 residues. The ends were cut back, 0 bases at V and 7 bases at J, with 17 bases in the middle. Germline CDR1 is SGHRS and CDR2 is YFSETQ. The CDR3 DNA is TGCGCCAGCAGCTTGGCCCCTGGGGCTTTAGGGCAGCCCCAGCATTTT. This codes for CASSLAPGALGQPQHF.

J is TRBJ2-1 and V is TRBV12-3 or TRBV12-4; 8 bases are a match to TRBD2. This CDR3 is 13 amino acids long. Trimming took 5 bases from V and 8 from J; bases not matched to a gene: 5. The DNA for the CDR3 is TGTGCCAGCAGTCTCTTAGCGGGATATGAGCAGTTCTTC. Amino acids: CASSLLAGYEQFF.

The chain recombines TRBV3-1 (or the pseudogene TRBV3-2) with TRBJ2-7; a weak D match, TRBD2 (6 bases). V was cut by 8 bases and J by 6 bases, with 17 bases left in between. Germline-derived CDR1 and CDR2 are LGHDT and YNNKEL (reference sequence). The CDR3 spans 13 residues. The CDR3 is CASRHRGASEQYF. The CDR3 DNA is TGTGCCAGCCGGCACCGCGGGGCATCCGAGCAGTACTTC.

Remarks on this clone: Other DNA sequences in the sample encode the same CDR3. The CDR3 sequence is CASSLQGGEQYF. The CDR3, as DNA: TGCGCCAGCAGCCTACAGGGGGGCGAGCAGTACTTC. The chain employs TRBV5-1 and TRBJ2-7; 8 bases match TRBD1. CDR3 size: 12 residues. Germline V lookup: CDR1 SGHRS, CDR2 YFSETQ. The junction had 3 bases not matched to a gene; V was cut back by 4 bases and J by 6 bases.

This clone came up once. This rearrangement joins TRBV6-1 to TRBJ2-1, with 7 bases fitting TRBD2. V dropped 2 bases and J dropped 10; count of bases not matched to a gene: 8. The CDR3 has 14 amino acids. CDR1 MNHNS and CDR2 SASEGT come from the germline V gene. CDR3 DNA sequence: TGTGCCAGCAGTGAAATAGCGGGCCGTGGCGAGCAGTTCTTC. Translated: CASSEIAGRGEQFF.

The CDR3 reads CASSQPSGTPYEQYF. The CDR3 nucleotides read TGTGCCAGCAGCCAACCCAGCGGGACCCCCTACGAGCAGTACTTC. This sequence joins TRBV4-2 and TRBJ2-7; 7 nucleotides agree with TRBD2. The CDR3 loop spans 15 amino acids. Germline lookup yields CDR1 LGHNA and CDR2 YNFKEQ. Germline trimming cut 2 bases from V and 2 bases from J; bases unmatched to any gene: 6.

This clone was found once. The rearrangement joins TRBV3-1 (or the pseudogene TRBV3-2) to TRBJ2-3; D is undetermined. Trimming pared 6 bases from V and 6 bases from J, leaving 7 bases between. There are 11 residues in the CDR3. Germline V gives CDR1 LGHDT, CDR2 YNNKEL (reference sequence). CDR3 DNA: TGTGCCAGCAGGACTCACGATACGCAGTATTTT. This encodes CASRTHDTQYF.

The V call is TRBV6-5, the J call TRBJ1-2; the match to TRBD1 covers 8 bases. V trimming: 7 bases; J trimming: 4 bases; junction bases outside the gene matches: 8. This CDR3 comprises 14 residues. CDR1 and CDR2 from the germline V gene are MNHEY and SVGAGI. The CDR3 is CASTAHDRGYGYTF. The CDR3 DNA sequence: TGTGCCAGCACCGCACACGACAGGGGCTATGGCTACACCTTC.

The V gene is TRBV2, the J gene TRBJ1-5, with TRBD1 identical over 8 bases. The CDR3 has 14 residues. Germline CDR1 reads SNHLY; CDR2 reads FYNNEI. J was trimmed by 2 bases and V by 6 bases; bases with no gene match: 3. Here the CDR3 reads CASSPDRGNQPQHF. The CDR3, as DNA: TGTGCCAGCAGCCCGGACAGGGGCAATCAGCCCCAGCATTTT.

This clone was found once. V gene TRBV30 combines with J gene TRBJ1-5; TRBD1 aligns across 9 bases. CDR1 is GTSNPN, CDR2 SVGIG, per germline (reference sequence). With 5 bases clipped from V and 4 bases from J, the junction kept 3 bases outside the gene matches. This CDR3 region has 13 residues. The CDR3 spells CAWGTGQNQPQHF. The CDR3 nucleotides are TGTGCCTGGGGGACAGGGCAGAATCAGCCCCAGCATTTT. Complete variable domain (other parts from reference TRBV30 and TRBJ1-5): SQTIHQWPATLVQPVGSPLSLECTVEGTSNPNLYWYRQAAGRGLQLLFYSVGIGQISSEVPQNLSASRPQDRQFILSSKKLLLSDSGFYLCAWGTGQNQPQHFGDGTRLSIL.

This chain connects TRBV6-2 or TRBV6-3 to TRBJ2-7; tentative D call: TRBD1 (5 bases). This CDR3 spans 14 amino acids. CDR1 and CDR2 (germline): MNHEY, SVGEGT. V lost 4 bases, J lost 3 bases, and 13 bases lay in between. CDR3 region: CASSWGREYYEQYF. CDR3 in DNA: TGTGCCAGCAGTTGGGGCAGGGAATACTACGAGCAGTACTTC.

This chain joins TRBV30 and TRBJ1-5; weak D call: TRBD1 (6 bases). Trimming removed 5 bases at V and 9 bases at J, with 17 bases between. CDR1 and CDR2 from the germline V gene are GTSNPN and SVGIG (reference sequence). The CDR3 runs 13 residues. The CDR3 spells CAWGDTRKGPQHF. The CDR3, as DNA: TGTGCCTGGGGGGACACGCGCAAAGGGCCCCAGCATTTT.

The chain is built from TRBV5-1 and TRBJ2-1; 7 bases fit TRBD1. CDR3 size: 15 residues. J was trimmed by 5 bases and V by 4 bases; bases with no gene match: 9. Germline loops: CDR1 SGHRS, CDR2 YFSETQ. This CDR3 reads CASSATGPRDNEQFF. CDR3 bases: TGCGCCAGCAGCGCGACAGGGCCACGGGACAATGAGCAGTTCTTC.

This chain joins TRBV12-3 or TRBV12-4 and TRBJ1-2; D call uncertain. CDR3 length equals 11 residues. Trimming removed 5 bases at V and 6 bases at J, with 7 bases between. The CDR3 loop reads CASSASDGYTF. The CDR3 DNA sequence: TGTGCCAGCAGTGCCTCTGATGGCTACACCTTC.

This rearrangement joins TRBV18 to TRBJ1-2; TRBD1 matches 9 bases. Germline V gene sequence: CDR1 KGHSH, CDR2 LQKENI. The CDR3 runs 13 residues. V lost 5 bases to trimming and J lost 4 bases; unmatched junction nucleotides: 2. DNA of the CDR3: TGTGCCAGCTCATCGACAGGGGGCTATGGCTACACCTTC. It yields the protein CASSSTGGYGYTF.

This chain links TRBV30 with TRBJ1-5; no definite D call. Trimming cost V 2 bases and J 0 bases, with 14 bases left between them. CDR3 size: 16 residues. Germline V lookup: CDR1 GTSNPN, CDR2 SVGIG (reference sequence). CDR3 loop: CAWSFDASYSNQPQHF. The DNA for the CDR3 is TGTGCCTGGAGTTTCGATGCCTCTTATAGCAATCAGCCCCAGCATTTT. The variable domain in full, with the rest retrieved from reference TRBV30 and TRBJ1-5, is SQTIHQWPATLVQPVGSPLSLECTVEGTSNPNLYWYRQAAGRGLQLLFYSVGIGQISSEVPQNLSASRPQDRQFILSSKKLLLSDSGFYLCAWSFDASYSNQPQHFGDGTRLSIL.

The table lists this clone with a count of one. The rearrangement joins TRBV27 to TRBJ2-3; 8 bases align to TRBD1. This CDR3 comprises 14 residues. Germline CDR1 reads MNHEY; CDR2 reads SMNVEV (reference sequence). Unmatched junction bases numbered 8, after V lost 6 bases and J lost 6 bases. CDR3 sequence (DNA): TGTGCCAGCAGCCCTCGGACAGGGCGGGATACGCAGTATTTT. It translates to CASSPRTGRDTQYF.

This clone has a single count. V and J are TRBV28 and TRBJ2-1, with 10 positions matching TRBD2. Germline V gives CDR1 MDHEN, CDR2 SYDVKM. V shed 6 bases and J 9 bases; nucleotides not matched to a gene: 5. The CDR3 length is 13 residues. CDR3 in DNA: TGTGCCAGCAGCTCCGGGACTAGCGCTGAGCAGTTCTTC. This codes for CASSSGTSAEQFF.

J is TRBJ2-5 and V is TRBV2; D is perhaps TRBD1 (6 bases). The CDR3 is 14 residues long. Trimming shortened V by 6 bases and J by 4 bases, and 15 bases separated the two germline ends. The V gene's germline CDR1 is SNHLY and CDR2 FYNNEI. CDR3 region: CASSATQGRETQYF. The CDR3 DNA reads TGTGCCAGCAGCGCTACACAGGGTCGAGAGACCCAGTACTTC.